The clone carrying this T cell receptor beta chain has only one observation. V trimming: 3 bases; J trimming: 8 bases; junction bases outside the gene matches: 13. CDR3 length: 16 amino acids. Germline CDR1 is SGDLS and CDR2 is YYNGEE. Time point given: pretreatment peripheral blood. TCRdb's table, derived via immunoSEQ multiplex PCR, lists solely in-frame clones and lacks some. The profile shows approximately 41,000 clones, around four fifths of them singletons. This record belongs to a study of PD-L1 blockade in urothelial cancer. This receptor was obtained from a man older than 75 with urothelial cancer. The rearrangement links TRBV9 to TRBJ1-2, with 10 bases aligning to TRBD1. This specimen was PBMCs, taken around atezolizumab (anti-PD-L1) treatment. CDR3 in amino acids: CASSANPTGGAEGYTF. The CDR3 DNA is TGTGCCAGCAGCGCAAATCCGACAGGGGGCGCGGAAGGCTACACCTTC.